The sequence of this T cell receptor beta chain was determined in a study of shared clonotypes between healthy human individuals. Overall study context: Researchers assigned three CD4 naive, three CD4 memory, two CD8 naive and one CD8 memory plate to each donor. Study findings and constraints: Since donors were few, the genetic and exposure-history diversity represented was limited. Rarefaction curves obtained for sorted subsets showed sequencing incomplete despite large depth.

Per the original methods: There were no quality scores in the junction-only immunoSEQ sequences, so filtering differed. The assay was immunoSEQ multiplex PCR, and TCRdb's table has in-frame clones only and misses some. That table gives V, J and clone size, and the DNA gave D and trimming. The sample carries some 200,000 clones, roughly 70% recorded once. About this clone itself: As yet, its antigen is unknown.

The CDR3 runs 14 residues. Trimming cost V 0 bases and J 4 bases, with 9 bases left between them. Germline V gene sequence: CDR1 LGHNA, CDR2 YSLEER. The chain employs TRBV4-3 and TRBJ1-2, with D uncertain. The sequence came from a man aged 25-45 years in good health. The specimen was memory CD4+ T cells sorted from blood. The subset denotes: CD45RA-negative fraction. The CDR3 bases are TGCGCCAGCAGCCAAGACCGAAGGGTCTATGGCTACACCTTC. This encodes CASSQDRRVYGYTF.